The source of this T cell receptor (beta chain) is a study of regulatory T cells in long-lasting Graves disease. Trimming took off 6 bases at V and 0 bases at J, with 24 bases between the two ends. The germline V gene encodes CDR1 SGHRS and CDR2 YFSETQ. This CDR3 has 18 residues. In regard to this clonotype: Its antigen is not identified.

Time point described: newly diagnosed GD, antithyroid drugs for less than 3 months. After RNA was extracted from PBMCs, the TCR library was made from it. Study findings and constraints: With persistent disease, TRBV28, TRBJ1-2 and TRBJ2-5 were the favored segments.

Assembly of TCR beta libraries relied on iRepertoire HTBI primers together with Arm-PCR of CDR3 regions. TCRdb reprocessed the multiplex PCR reads with MiXCR, giving one entry per CDR3 protein. This repertoire shows roughly 610,000 distinct CDR3 sequences, under 20% found once; its top ten account for more than 15%. A further study also used this sample, focusing on T cells in Graves' hyperthyroidism and ophthalmopathy.

V gene TRBV5-1 combines with J gene TRBJ2-5, with a possible D match to TRBD2 (6 bases). The source of this sequence is a woman aged 25-40 years with Graves disease. Sample: peripheral blood mononuclear cells (PBMCs), taken at new diagnosis, from a patient treated with antithyroid drugs. The chain's CDR3 is CASTIGGKGPKYQETQYF. The CDR3 DNA is TGCGCCAGCACTATTGGAGGGAAGGGCCCCAAGTACCAAGAGACCCAGTACTTC.